This T cell receptor beta chain was profiled in a study of T cells in women clearing cervical HPV infection. Study findings and constraints: Associations may precede or follow infection; HPV-specific or memory T cells were not isolated.

Libraries were prepared by immunoSEQ multiplex PCR; TCRdb keeps only in-frame clonotypes and omits some of them. The sample shows about 48,000 clones, and around 1.6% sits with its ten largest clones. V gave up 0 bases and J gave up 0 bases; unmatched junction bases: 5. In germline, CDR1 is SGHNT, CDR2 YYREEE (reference sequence). The CDR3 runs to 16 residues. As regards this clone: Antigen: not known. The read terminates 3 residues ahead of where the CDR3 ends, so the germline J gene completes it.

The sequenced sample was blood buffy coat. The receptor was isolated from a woman between 18 and 70 years old with a cervical HPV16 infection that either progressed to CIN3+ or cleared (not recorded which). This chain connects TRBV5-4 to TRBJ2-7; 8 bases fit TRBD1. This CDR3 is CASSLGPGQDSYEQYF. The DNA read from the CDR3 is TGTGCCAGCAGCTTGGGGCCGGGACAGGACTCCTACGAG.